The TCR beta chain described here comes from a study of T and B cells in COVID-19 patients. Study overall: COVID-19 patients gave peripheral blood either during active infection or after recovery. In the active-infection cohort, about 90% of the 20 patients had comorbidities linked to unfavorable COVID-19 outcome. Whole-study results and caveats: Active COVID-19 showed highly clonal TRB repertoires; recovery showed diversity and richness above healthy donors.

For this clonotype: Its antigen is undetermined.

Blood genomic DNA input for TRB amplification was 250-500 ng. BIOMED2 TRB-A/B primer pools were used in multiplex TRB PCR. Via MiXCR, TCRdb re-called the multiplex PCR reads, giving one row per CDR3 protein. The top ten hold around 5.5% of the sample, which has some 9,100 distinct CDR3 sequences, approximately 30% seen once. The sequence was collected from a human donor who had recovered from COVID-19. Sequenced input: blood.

DNA of the CDR3: TGTGCCAGTAGTATCCCGGGGAACTATGGCTACACCTTC. It translates to CASSIPGNYGYTF. The chain recombines TRBV19 with TRBJ1-2; D ambiguous. Germline CDR1 reads LNHDA; CDR2 reads SQIVND (reference sequence). V lost 3 bases, J lost 2 bases, and 7 bases lay in between. This CDR3 contains 13 residues.